These 22 T cell receptor gamma chains share one sample of origin, sequenced in a study of gamma delta lymphoproliferative disorders and STAT genes. The receptor sequences were amplified from genomic DNA of peripheral blood mononuclear cells. TCRdb called clones anew from the multiplex PCR reads with CATT. The sample yields roughly 4,500 gamma-chain clones, about 7.5% seen once. Sequences were obtained from blood. The receptors stem from a human donor in good health.

As for this clone: TCRdb's entry gives the protein of a much larger clone, which mismatches this DNA's translation at residue 11, likely from a read error; the protein reported here is translated from the DNA. The J gene has no call, while the V gene is TRGV8. The CDR3 extends over 13 amino acids. Germline V CDR1 and CDR2: VENAVY, YDSYNSRV. The CDR3: CATWVRNYYKNLF. The CDR3 bases are TGTGCCACCTGGGTTAGGAATTATTATAAGAACCTCTTT.

This clone was detected ten times or more. CDR3 in amino acids: CATWDYKKLF. The CDR3 DNA reads TGTGCCACCTGGGATTATAAGAAACTCTTT. The chain uses TRGV8 and TRGJ1 or TRGJ2. TCRdb does not report a J gene; here it was assigned by matching the DNA to germline references. V shed 3 bases and J 7 bases; nucleotides not matched to a gene: 0. The CDR3 length is 10 residues. In germline, CDR1 is VENAVY, CDR2 YDSYNSRV.

By share, this clone counts as medium-sized (0.01 to 0.1%). The chain joins TRGV8 to TRGJ1 or TRGJ2. The J gene comes from matching the DNA to germline here; TCRdb lacks it. The CDR3 loop spans 11 amino acids. Germline V gene lookup returns CDR1 VENAVY and CDR2 YDSYNSRV. The ends lost 9 bases at V and 8 bases at J; junction bases unmatched: 10. The CDR3 DNA reads as TGTGCCACCCTCGGACTGGATAAGAAACTCTTT. This codes for CATLGLDKKLF.

This clone is judged medium-sized (0.01 to 0.1%). The chain couples TRGV10 to TRGJ1 or TRGJ2. The J gene is not listed in TCRdb, so it was assigned here from a DNA match to germline. TRGV10 is an ORF, and what it does is uncertain. Germline trimming cut 8 bases from V and 10 bases from J; bases unmatched to any gene: 9. The CDR3 has 11 amino acids. CDR3 DNA: TGTGCTGCGTGGCTATGGGAAAAGAAACTCTTT. This sequence encodes CAAWLWEKKLF.

There are many counts of this clone. The CDR3 sequence: CATWDFYKKLF. In nucleotides, the CDR3 is TGTGCCACCTGGGACTTTTATAAGAAACTCTTT. This sequence joins TRGV3 and TRGJ1 or TRGJ2. In the absence of a J gene in TCRdb, the DNA was matched to germline to assign it here. The germline V gene has CDR1 VTNTFY and CDR2 YDVSTARD (reference sequence). This CDR3 has 11 residues. Losses at the gene ends were 3 bases for V and 6 bases for J; bases not matched to a gene: 2.

This clone qualifies as medium-sized. The V call is TRGV3, the J call TRGJ1 or TRGJ2. The J gene is absent in TCRdb and was assigned here via DNA matching to germline. The length of the CDR3 is 14 residues. Germline CDR1 and CDR2: VTNTFY and YDVSTARD (reference sequence). The trim removed 0 bases at V and 4 bases at J, leaving 6 bases unmatched. This CDR3 reads CATWDRAGYYKKLF. CDR3 nucleotide sequence: TGTGCCACCTGGGACAGGGCGGGATATTATAAGAAACTCTTT.

Relative to its sample, this clone is medium-sized. CDR3 loop: CATWDGGDYKKLF. CDR3 nucleotide sequence: TGTGCCACCTGGGACGGTGGGGATTATAAGAAACTCTTT. The chain joins TRGV2 to TRGJ1 or TRGJ2. TCRdb gives no J gene; it was assigned here by matching the DNA to germline. The CDR3 totals 13 residues. Germline-derived CDR1 and CDR2 are EGSNGY and YDSYNSKV. The V segment lost 1 base and the J segment 5 bases; nucleotides outside the gene matches: 5.

By frequency in the sample, this clone is medium-sized. The chain combines TRGV4 with TRGJ1 or TRGJ2. TCRdb supplies no J gene; here it was assigned by aligning the nucleotide sequence to germline. Germline-derived CDR1 and CDR2 are EGSTGY and YDSYTSSV. V shed 0 bases and J 3 bases; nucleotides not matched to a gene: 8. The CDR3 is made up of 15 amino acids. This CDR3 is CATWDGLGIYYKKLF. DNA for the CDR3: TGTGCCACCTGGGATGGGCTCGGGATTTATTATAAGAAACTCTTT.

In its sample, this clone ranks as medium-sized (0.01 to 0.1%). This chain connects TRGV8 to TRGJ1 or TRGJ2. Matching the DNA to germline supplied the J gene, which TCRdb does not give. The CDR3 is 14 amino acids. Germline-derived CDR1 and CDR2 are VENAVY and YDSYNSRV. Trimming took 2 bases from V and 3 from J; bases not matched to a gene: 7. CDR3 in DNA: TGTGCCACCTGGGATACACAACTTTATTATAAGAAACTCTTT. Its protein product is CATWDTQLYYKKLF.

The CDR3 reads CATWDRVGKPGGKKLF. In DNA, the CDR3 is TGTGCCACCTGGGACCGGGTAGGTAAACCTGGGGGTAAGAAACTCTTT. The chain joins TRGV2 to TRGJ1 or TRGJ2. No J gene is reported in TCRdb; it was inferred here by comparing the DNA with germline. Unmatched junction bases numbered 20, after V lost 3 bases and J lost 9 bases. Germline lookup yields CDR1 EGSNGY and CDR2 YDSYNSKV. The CDR3 covers 16 residues.

This clone was detected ten times or more. The rearrangement links TRGV9 to TRGJ1 or TRGJ2. TCRdb leaves out the J gene; it was filled in here by matching the DNA to germline. Trimming removed 0 bases from V and 11 bases from J; junction bases left unmatched: 4. Germline V CDR1 and CDR2: GITISATS, ISYDGTV (reference sequence). There are 11 residues in the CDR3. This CDR3 is CALWEVWEKLF. The CDR3 nucleotides are TGTGCCTTGTGGGAGGTGTGGGAGAAACTCTTT.

This clone is categorized as medium-sized. No J gene was assigned, while the V gene was called as TRGV10. TRGV10 is an ORF, with its function uncertain. The CDR3 covers 11 residues. This chain's CDR3 is CAAWDRDKKLF. CDR3 bases: TGTGCTGCGTGGGATCGCGATAAAAAACTCTTT.

This clone rates as medium-sized. This CDR3 is also generated by other DNA sequences in the sample. The chain couples TRGV8 to TRGJ1 or TRGJ2. The J gene was not available in TCRdb and was assigned here by matching the DNA to germline segments. The CDR3 is 10 amino acids. After removal of 2 bases from V and 11 bases from J, the junction contained 3 bases not matched to a gene. Germline-derived CDR1 and CDR2 are VENAVY and YDSYNSRV. CDR3 sequence reads: CATWDKEKLF. The CDR3, as DNA: TGTGCCACCTGGGATAAGGAGAAACTCTTT.

In its sample, this clone is medium-sized. The CDR3 DNA follows: TGTGCCTGCTGGATTAGGCACTCCAAAGTGGAAGACCTTAATACCACTGGTTGGTTCAAGATATTT. Residues: CACWIRHSKVEDLNTTGWFKIF. The J gene is TRGJP1, the V gene TRGV11. Here the J gene came from matching the DNA to germline, since TCRdb omits it. TRGV11 is given ORF status, its function remaining uncertain. CDR3 length equals 22 residues. With V trimmed by 0 bases and J by 0 bases, 19 bases remained unmatched.

This clone is termed medium-sized. V gene assignment gives TRGV2, but the J gene was left uncalled. The CDR3 runs to 9 residues. Looked up from germline, CDR1 is EGSNGY and CDR2 is YDSYNSKV. DNA for the CDR3: TGTGCCACCTGGGACGGGCCCCTCTTT. Amino acid sequence: CATWDGPLF.

In its sample, this clone is medium-sized. The chain carries TRGV2 and TRGJ1 or TRGJ2. Because TCRdb records no J gene, it was assigned here through a match of the DNA to germline. The CDR3 has 11 residues. V lost 1 base and J lost 11; bases outside the gene matches: 5. CDR1 EGSNGY and CDR2 YDSYNSKV come from the germline V gene. The CDR3 is CATWDGGEKLF. CDR3 DNA sequence: TGTGCCACCTGGGACGGCGGGGAGAAACTCTTT.

This clone is classed as medium-sized. The V and J genes are TRGV4 and TRGJ1 or TRGJ2. Here the J gene was assigned by germline matching of the DNA, as TCRdb has none. V gave up 4 bases and J gave up 3 bases; unmatched junction bases: 15. This CDR3 contains 16 residues. From germline, CDR1 is EGSTGY and CDR2 YDSYTSSV. The CDR3 nucleotides are TGTGCCACCTGGGACGGACGGACGGGGGTTTATTATAAGAAACTCTTT. Translation: CATWDGRTGVYYKKLF.

This clone is medium-sized by share. The V gene is TRGV2, the J gene TRGJ1 or TRGJ2. Here the J gene came from matching the DNA to germline, since TCRdb omits it. This CDR3 is built from 13 residues. CDR1 EGSNGY and CDR2 YDSYNSKV come from the germline V gene. Trimming removed 0 bases from V and 6 bases from J; junction bases left unmatched: 5. CDR3 bases: TGTGCCACCTGGGACGGGTCCGGTTATAAGAAACTCTTT. It encodes CATWDGSGYKKLF.

The V and J genes are TRGV8 and TRGJ1 or TRGJ2. The J gene is not listed in TCRdb, so it was assigned here from a DNA match to germline. Germline V gives CDR1 VENAVY, CDR2 YDSYNSRV. The V and J ends lost 0 bases and 6 bases, in that order; junction bases with no gene match: 5. This CDR3 has 13 residues. The CDR3 coding sequence is TGTGCCACCTGGGATAGGTGGCGTTATAAGAAACTCTTT. It codes for CATWDRWRYKKLF.

In this sample, this clone is medium-sized (0.01 to 0.1%). The chain employs TRGV3 and TRGJ1 or TRGJ2. The J gene comes from matching the DNA to germline here; TCRdb lacks it. Trimming cost V 0 bases and J 12 bases; bases outside gene matches: 5. The CDR3 covers 11 residues. CDR1 and CDR2 (germline): VTNTFY, YDVSTARD (reference sequence). CDR3 sequence (DNA): TGTGCCACCTGGGACAGGGATAGGAAACTCTTT. It specifies CATWDRDRKLF.

This clone counts as medium-sized (0.01 to 0.1%). V is TRGV10 and J is TRGJ1 or TRGJ2. Matching the DNA to germline supplied the J gene, which TCRdb does not give. TRGV10 is an open reading frame, and its role is uncertain. The CDR3 runs to 12 residues. J was trimmed by 7 bases and V by 11 bases; bases with no gene match: 12. CDR3 in DNA: TGTGCTGCGCCCGGGTGGAGCTATAAGAAACTCTTT. Encoded protein: CAAPGWSYKKLF.

This clone rates as medium-sized. The CDR3 is CALWERAYKKLF. The CDR3 bases are TGTGCCTTGTGGGAGCGGGCTTATAAGAAACTCTTT. V and J are TRGV9 and TRGJ1 or TRGJ2. The J gene is not listed in TCRdb, so it was assigned here from a DNA match to germline. After removal of 3 bases from V and 6 bases from J, the junction contained 5 bases not matched to a gene. Germline V gene data show CDR1 as GITISATS and CDR2 as ISYDGTV (reference sequence). The CDR3 length is 12 residues.